Listed below are T cell receptor beta chains from one sample, sequenced in a study of control samples from healthy donors and cancer patients. TCRdb's table, derived via immunoSEQ multiplex PCR, lists solely in-frame clones and lacks some. The sample includes about 14,000 clones, about four fifths of them seen just once. Sequenced: formalin-fixed, paraffin-embedded tissue. The origin of the receptors is a male donor with melanoma. CDR3s include the opening cysteine and the closing phenylalanine or tryptophan. Fields, in order: clone size, V gene, D gene, J gene, CDR3 protein, CDR3 DNA. The D gene is left open where the match is weak. The listing skips clone size in some rows; elsewhere it reads once, few, many or a size class.

NA,TRBV3-1/TRBV3-2,TRBD1,TRBJ1-3,CASSQGTGVGNTIYF,TGTGCCAGCAGCCAAGGAACAGGGGTAGGAAACACCATATATTTT
once,TRBV19,NA,TRBJ1-2,CASSIGQTDYGYTF,TGTGCCAGTAGTATAGGACAGACCGACTATGGCTACACCTTT
NA,TRBV24-1,TRBD2,TRBJ2-5,CATSDPSATSGGAGSETQYF,TGTGCCACCAGTGATCCCTCCGCCACTAGCGGGGGGGCCGGGTCAGAGACCCAGTACTTC
NA,TRBV6-5,NA,TRBJ2-7,CASSLTLSRAYEQYF,TGTGCCAGCAGTTTGACGTTATCGCGGGCCTACGAGCAGTACTTC
NA,TRBV7-9,TRBD2,TRBJ2-5,CASSMSGGQETQYF,TGTGCCAGCAGCATGAGCGGGGGGCAAGAGACCCAGTACTTC
NA,TRBV7-9,NA,TRBJ2-1,CASSLEPLSEQFF,TGTGCCAGCAGCTTGGAGCCACTCAGTGAGCAGTTCTTC
NA,TRBV7-2,TRBD1,TRBJ2-7,CASSLSNRGLEQYF,TGTGCCAGCAGCTTATCGAACAGGGGGCTTGAGCAGTACTTC
NA,TRBV19,NA,TRBJ1-4,CASSPGLTNEKLFF,TGTGCCAGTAGCCCAGGGTTAACTAATGAAAAACTGTTTTTT
NA,TRBV6-6,NA,TRBJ2-7,CASSYLTYEQYF,TGTGCCAGCAGTTACTTGACCTACGAGCAGTACTTC
NA,TRBV7-9,NA,TRBJ1-5,CASSRGGQPQHF,TGTGCCAGCAGCCGGGGAGGGCAGCCCCAGCATTTT
few,TRBV6-5,NA,TRBJ2-7,CASSPVHEQYF,TGTGCCAGCAGTCCGGTCCACGAGCAGTACTTC
NA,TRBV7-2,TRBD1,TRBJ1-5,CASSLDRGHNQPQHF,TGTGCCAGCAGCTTAGACAGGGGCCACAATCAGCCCCAGCATTTT
NA,TRBV4-3,NA,TRBJ1-5,CASSQDWGIGNQPQHF,TGCGCCAGCAGCCAAGATTGGGGCATCGGCAATCAGCCCCAGCATTTT
NA,TRBV2,NA,TRBJ1-2,CASFTAFNYGYTF,TGTGCCAGCTTTACAGCGTTTAACTATGGCTACACCTTC
NA,TRBV2,NA,TRBJ2-7,CASSDFLLDYEQYF,TGTGCCAGCAGTGATTTCCTTCTAGACTACGAGCAGTACTTC
NA,TRBV7-2,NA,TRBJ2-7,CASSLTGRTYEQYF,TGTGCCAGCAGCTTAACAGGGCGAACCTACGAGCAGTACTTC
few,TRBV6-2/TRBV6-3,TRBD2,TRBJ2-5,CASSPRLAAYQETQYF,TGTGCCAGCAGTCCCCGACTAGCGGCCTACCAAGAGACCCAGTACTTC